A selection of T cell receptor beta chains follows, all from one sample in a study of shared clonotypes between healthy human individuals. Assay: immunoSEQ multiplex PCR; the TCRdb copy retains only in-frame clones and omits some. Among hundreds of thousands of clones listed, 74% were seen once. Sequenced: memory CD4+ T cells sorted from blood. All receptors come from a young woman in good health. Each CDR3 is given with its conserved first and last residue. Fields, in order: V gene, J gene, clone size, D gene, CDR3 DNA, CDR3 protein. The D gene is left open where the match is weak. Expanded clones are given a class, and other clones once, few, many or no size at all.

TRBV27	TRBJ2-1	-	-	TGTGCCAGCAGTCCCCGGGTCCAAAGGAATGAGCAGTTCTTC	CASSPRVQRNEQFF
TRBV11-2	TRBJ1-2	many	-	TGTGCCAGCAGCTTAGACCGAAGTAACTATGGCTACACCTTC	CASSLDRSNYGYTF
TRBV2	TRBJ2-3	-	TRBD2	TGTGCCAGCGGCCTAGCGGGTACGCAGTATTTT	CASGLAGTQYF
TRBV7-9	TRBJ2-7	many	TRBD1	TGTGCCAGCAGCCGACAGGGAGACTCCTACGAGCAGTACTTC	CASSRQGDSYEQYF
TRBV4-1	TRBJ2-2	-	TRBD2	TGCGCCAGCAGCCTTCCTAGCGGGAGGTTGAACGGGGAGCTGTTTTTT	CASSLPSGRLNGELFF
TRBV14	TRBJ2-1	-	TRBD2	TGTGCCAGCAGCCCCCTGCTAGCGGGAGTCCGCTACAATGAGCAGTTCTTC	CASSPLLAGVRYNEQFF
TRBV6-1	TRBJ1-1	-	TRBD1	TGTGCCAGCTCCGGGACAGGGGGAACCGGTGAAGCTTTCTTT	CASSGTGGTGEAFF
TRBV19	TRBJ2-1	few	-	TGTGCCAGTAGTCCCCCCCGGGGCTCCTACAATGAGCAGTTCTTC	CASSPPRGSYNEQFF
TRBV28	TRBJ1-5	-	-	TGTGCCAGCGACCGAAACAGCGTCAATCAGCCCCAGCATTTT	CASDRNSVNQPQHF
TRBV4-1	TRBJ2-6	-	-	TGCGCCAGCAGCCACGGACCACAGGGCTCTGGGGCCAACGTCCTGACTTTC	CASSHGPQGSGANVLTF
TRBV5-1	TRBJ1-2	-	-	TGCGCCAGCAGCTGGGGAGGGAAGGGCTACACCTTC	CASSWGGKGYTF
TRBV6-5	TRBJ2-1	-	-	TGTGCCAGCAAATTCACTCAGGGTCCCAATGAGCAGTTCTTC	CASKFTQGPNEQFF
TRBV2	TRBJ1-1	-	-	TGTGCCAGCAGCGCCGACGGATACACTGAAGCTTTCTTT	CASSADGYTEAFF
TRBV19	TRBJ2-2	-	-	TGTGCCAGTAGTATGAAATCGTTGGGTTTAGGATTTAACACCGGGGAGCTGTTTTTT	CASSMKSLGLGFNTGELFF
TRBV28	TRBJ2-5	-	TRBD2	TGTGCCAGCAGTCCCCGACTAGCGGGAGTAGAGACCCAGTACTTC	CASSPRLAGVETQYF
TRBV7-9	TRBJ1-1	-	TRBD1	TGTGCCAGCAGCACTTGGACAGGGATGAACACTGAAGCTTTCTTT	CASSTWTGMNTEAFF
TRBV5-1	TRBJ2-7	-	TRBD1	TGCGCCAGCAGCATAGGGACAGGGAGAGTGGGCGAGCAGTACTTC	CASSIGTGRVGEQYF
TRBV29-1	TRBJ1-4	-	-	TGCAGCGTTGAAGATCGGGGGGTGGGAGAAAAACTGTTTTTT	CSVEDRGVGEKLFF
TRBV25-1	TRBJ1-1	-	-	TGTGCCAGCAGGGAAAACAGCATGAACACTGAAGCTTTCTTT	CASRENSMNTEAFF
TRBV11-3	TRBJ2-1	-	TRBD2	TGTGCCAGCAGCTTAGCCGGGACTAGCGGGGGGCCTTACAATGAGCAGTTCTTC	CASSLAGTSGGPYNEQFF
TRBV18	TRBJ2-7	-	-	TGTGCCAGCTCACTAGGCGGGGAGCAGTACTTC	CASSLGGEQYF
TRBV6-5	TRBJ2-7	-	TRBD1	TGTGCCAGCAGGCGAGACAGGGGGGTCGACGAGCAGTACTTC	CASRRDRGVDEQYF
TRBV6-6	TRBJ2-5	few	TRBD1	TGTGCCAGCAGTAAACAGGGGGCAGGGGAGACCCAGTACTTC	CASSKQGAGETQYF
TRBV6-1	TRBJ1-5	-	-	TGTGCCAGCCGGGGCCCCCACAATCAGCCCCAGCATTTT	CASRGPHNQPQHF
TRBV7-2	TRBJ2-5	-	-	TGTGCCAGCAGCTTAATGCAAGCGGAAGAGACCCAGTACTTC	CASSLMQAEETQYF
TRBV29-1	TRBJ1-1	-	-	TGCAGCGTTGAGGGGCTGGGGGACACTGAAGCTTTCTTT	CSVEGLGDTEAFF
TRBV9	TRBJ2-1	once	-	TGTGCCAGCAGCGTAGAGGTGGGACCCTACAATGAGCAGTTCTTC	CASSVEVGPYNEQFF
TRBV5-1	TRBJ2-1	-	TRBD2	TGCGCCAGCAGCCCCCAGACTAGCGCGTACAATGAGCAGTTCTTC	CASSPQTSAYNEQFF